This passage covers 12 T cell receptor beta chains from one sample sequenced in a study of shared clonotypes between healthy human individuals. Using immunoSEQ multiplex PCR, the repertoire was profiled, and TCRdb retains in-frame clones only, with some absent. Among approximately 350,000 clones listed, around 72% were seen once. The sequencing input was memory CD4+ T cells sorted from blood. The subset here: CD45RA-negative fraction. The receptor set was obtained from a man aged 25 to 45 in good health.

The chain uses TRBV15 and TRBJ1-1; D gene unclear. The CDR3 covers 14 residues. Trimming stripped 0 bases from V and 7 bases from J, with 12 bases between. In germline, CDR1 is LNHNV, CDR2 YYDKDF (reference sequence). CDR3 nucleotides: TGTGCCACCAGCAGAGATCTGGGCGGTTATGAAGCTTTCTTT. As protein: CATSRDLGGYEAFF. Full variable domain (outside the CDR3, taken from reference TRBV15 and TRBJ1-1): DAMVIQNPRYQVTQFGKPVTLSCSQTLNHNVMYWYQQKSSQAPKLLFHYYDKDFNNEADTPDNFQSRRPNTSFCFLDIRSPGLGDTAMYLCATSRDLGGYEAFFGQGTRLTVV.

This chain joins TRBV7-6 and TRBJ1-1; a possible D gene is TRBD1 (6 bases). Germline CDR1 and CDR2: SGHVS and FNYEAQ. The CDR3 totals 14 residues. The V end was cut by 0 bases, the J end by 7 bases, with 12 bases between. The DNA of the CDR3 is TGTGCCAGCAGCTTAGCGGGGGGCGATAGTGAAGCTTTCTTT. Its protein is CASSLAGGDSEAFF. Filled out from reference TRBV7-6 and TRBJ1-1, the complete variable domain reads GAGVSQSPRYKVTKRGQDVALRCDPISGHVSLYWYRQALGQGPEFLTYFNYEAQQDKSGLPNDRFSAERPEGSISTLTIQRTEQRDSAMYRCASSLAGGDSEAFFGQGTRLTVV.

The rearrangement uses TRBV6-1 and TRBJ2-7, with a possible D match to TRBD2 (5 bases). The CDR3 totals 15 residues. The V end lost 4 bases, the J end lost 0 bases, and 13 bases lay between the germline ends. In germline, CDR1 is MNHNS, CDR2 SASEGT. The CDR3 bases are TGTGCCAGCAGTGTTGGACTCGTTAGCTCCTACGAGCAGTACTTC. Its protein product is CASSVGLVSSYEQYF.

CDR3 nucleotide sequence: TGTGCCAGCAGCTTAAGGGAGGGGACCCAGTACTTC. This codes for CASSLREGTQYF. V is TRBV5-6 and J is TRBJ2-5, with 7 bases aligning to TRBD2. Looked up from germline, CDR1 is SGHDT and CDR2 is YYEEEE. Germline trimming cut 2 bases from V and 7 bases from J; bases unmatched to any gene: 2. The CDR3 runs 12 residues.

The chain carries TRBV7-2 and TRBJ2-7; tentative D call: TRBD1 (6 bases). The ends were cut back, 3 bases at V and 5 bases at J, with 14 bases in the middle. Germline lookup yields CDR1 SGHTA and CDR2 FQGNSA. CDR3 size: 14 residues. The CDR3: CASSLQGGVNEQYF. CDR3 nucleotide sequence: TGTGCCAGCAGCTTGCAAGGGGGAGTTAACGAGCAGTACTTC.

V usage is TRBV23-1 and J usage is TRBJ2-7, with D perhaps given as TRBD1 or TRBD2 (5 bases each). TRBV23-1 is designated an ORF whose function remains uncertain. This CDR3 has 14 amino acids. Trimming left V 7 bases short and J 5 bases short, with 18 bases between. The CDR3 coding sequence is TGCGCCAGCACCTTCGCCGGGACGGGGAACGAGCAGTACTTC. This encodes CASTFAGTGNEQYF.

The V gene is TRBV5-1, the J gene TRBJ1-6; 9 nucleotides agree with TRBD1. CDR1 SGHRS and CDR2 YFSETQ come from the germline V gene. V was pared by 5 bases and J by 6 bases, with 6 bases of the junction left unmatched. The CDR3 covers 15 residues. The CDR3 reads CASSSGTGLNSPLHF. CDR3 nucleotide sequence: TGCGCCAGCAGTTCCGGGACAGGGCTTAATTCACCCCTCCACTTT.

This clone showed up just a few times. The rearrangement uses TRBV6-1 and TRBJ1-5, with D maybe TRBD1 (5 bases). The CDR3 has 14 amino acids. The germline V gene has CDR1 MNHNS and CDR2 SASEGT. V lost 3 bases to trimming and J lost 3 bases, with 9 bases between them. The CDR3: CASSDQGTNQPQHF. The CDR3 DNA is TGTGCCAGCAGTGACCAGGGTACCAATCAGCCCCAGCATTTT.

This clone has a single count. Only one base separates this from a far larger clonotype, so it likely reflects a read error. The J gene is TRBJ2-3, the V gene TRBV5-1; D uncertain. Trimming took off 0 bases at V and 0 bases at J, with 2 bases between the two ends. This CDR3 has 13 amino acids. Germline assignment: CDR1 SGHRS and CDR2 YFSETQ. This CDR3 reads CASSLESTDTQYF. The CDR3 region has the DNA TGCGCCAGCAGCTTGGAAAGCACAGATACGCAGTATTTT.

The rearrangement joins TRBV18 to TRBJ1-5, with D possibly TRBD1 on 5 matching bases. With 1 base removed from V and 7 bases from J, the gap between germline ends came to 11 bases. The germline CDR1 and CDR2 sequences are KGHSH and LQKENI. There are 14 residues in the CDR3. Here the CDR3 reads CASSPLQKGQPQHF. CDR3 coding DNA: TGTGCCAGCTCACCACTACAAAAGGGGCAGCCCCAGCATTTT. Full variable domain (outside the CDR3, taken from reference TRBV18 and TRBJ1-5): NAGVMQNPRHLVRRRGQEARLRCSPMKGHSHVYWYRQLPEEGLKFMVYLQKENIIDESGMPKERFSAEFPKEGPSILRIQQVVRGDSAAYFCASSPLQKGQPQHFGDGTRLSIL.

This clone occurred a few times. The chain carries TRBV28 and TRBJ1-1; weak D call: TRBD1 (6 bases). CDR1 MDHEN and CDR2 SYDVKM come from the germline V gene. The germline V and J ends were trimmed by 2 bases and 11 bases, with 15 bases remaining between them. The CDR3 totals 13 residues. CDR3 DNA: TGTGCCAGCAGTTTACAATACCAGGGGCGGGCTTTCTTT. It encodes CASSLQYQGRAFF.

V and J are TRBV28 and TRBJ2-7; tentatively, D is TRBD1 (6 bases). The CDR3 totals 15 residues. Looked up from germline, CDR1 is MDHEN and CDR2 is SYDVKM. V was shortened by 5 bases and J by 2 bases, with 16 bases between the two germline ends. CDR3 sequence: CASSLPTGHTYEQYF. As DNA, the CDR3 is TGTGCCAGCAGTCTCCCCACGGGACACACCTACGAGCAGTACTTC.